These T cell receptor beta chains were read from a single sample in a study of metastatic and nonmetastatic thyroid tumors. With MiXCR, TCRdb called clones anew from the PCR reads. This table has 20,000 to 25,000 clones, around 20% appearing once. Sequenced sample: blood. These receptors were collected from a female donor with papillary thyroid cancer or a benign thyroid nodule (not recorded which). Some clones in this sample may be carry-over from other donors' samples. Each CDR3 is given without its conserved first and last residue. Each record gives: J gene, D gene, V gene, CDR3 protein. A D gene is named only where the DNA matches it firmly.

J gene: TRBJ2-7; D gene: NA; V gene: TRBV6-1; CDR3 protein: ASNSLVGKGEQY
J gene: TRBJ2-2; D gene: TRBD2; V gene: TRBV4-3; CDR3 protein: ASSQDKGGAGELF
J gene: TRBJ1-2; D gene: TRBD1; V gene: TRBV5-1; CDR3 protein: ASGQETGGAYGYT
J gene: TRBJ2-7; D gene: NA; V gene: TRBV7-9; CDR3 protein: ANSLGSGDQY
J gene: TRBJ2-7; D gene: NA; V gene: TRBV6-5; CDR3 protein: ASSYGGEPPYEQY
J gene: TRBJ1-1; D gene: NA; V gene: TRBV12-3/TRBV12-4; CDR3 protein: ASSWDFGRGGNTEAF
J gene: TRBJ1-1; D gene: NA; V gene: TRBV11-2; CDR3 protein: ASSLEWAAEAF
J gene: TRBJ2-1; D gene: NA; V gene: TRBV7-7; CDR3 protein: ASSLEPSSYNEQF
J gene: TRBJ1-1; D gene: NA; V gene: TRBV24-1; CDR3 protein: ATRENGEAF
J gene: TRBJ2-3; D gene: TRBD1; V gene: TRBV14; CDR3 protein: ASSQVAGGTTDTQY
J gene: TRBJ2-7; D gene: NA; V gene: TRBV5-6; CDR3 protein: ASSYGTDSSYEQY
J gene: TRBJ2-3; D gene: NA; V gene: TRBV20-1; CDR3 protein: SARAGTDTQY
J gene: TRBJ2-7; D gene: NA; V gene: TRBV5-1; CDR3 protein: SSSLPGYEQY
J gene: TRBJ1-2; D gene: NA; V gene: TRBV27; CDR3 protein: ASSLNAPDDYYGYT
J gene: TRBJ2-7; D gene: NA; V gene: TRBV25-1; CDR3 protein: ASSHLGSSYEQY
J gene: TRBJ2-3; D gene: TRBD2; V gene: TRBV2; CDR3 protein: ASSASGRATDTQY
J gene: TRBJ1-5; D gene: TRBD1; V gene: TRBV3-1; CDR3 protein: ASSPGQGREPQH
J gene: TRBJ2-7; D gene: TRBD1; V gene: TRBV7-8; CDR3 protein: ASSLARGTYEQY
J gene: TRBJ2-1; D gene: NA; V gene: TRBV2; CDR3 protein: ASSDITIYNEQF
J gene: TRBJ1-1; D gene: NA; V gene: TRBV5-5; CDR3 protein: ASSSLLGATEAF
J gene: TRBJ2-5; D gene: NA; V gene: TRBV27; CDR3 protein: ASSPGTPDLQETQY
J gene: TRBJ1-1; D gene: NA; V gene: TRBV9; CDR3 protein: ASSGPGRGYSDTEAF
J gene: TRBJ1-2; D gene: NA; V gene: TRBV11-3; CDR3 protein: ASSLGGQDGYT
J gene: TRBJ2-1; D gene: TRBD2; V gene: TRBV11-2; CDR3 protein: ASSREAGGGNEQF
J gene: TRBJ1-3; D gene: NA; V gene: TRBV19; CDR3 protein: ASMRDTQGNTIY
J gene: TRBJ2-7; D gene: TRBD2; V gene: TRBV11-2; CDR3 protein: ASSSTSGAAYEQY
J gene: TRBJ2-5; D gene: NA; V gene: TRBV6-1; CDR3 protein: ASSVETQY
J gene: TRBJ2-2; D gene: NA; V gene: TRBV11-1; CDR3 protein: ASQGIRGSWTGELF
J gene: TRBJ2-7; D gene: NA; V gene: TRBV4-1; CDR3 protein: ASSPTREAYEQY
J gene: TRBJ1-1; D gene: NA; V gene: TRBV29-1; CDR3 protein: SVEGGQQYEAF
J gene: TRBJ2-7; D gene: TRBD1; V gene: TRBV5-5; CDR3 protein: ASSFGQGLSYEQY
J gene: TRBJ2-7; D gene: TRBD2; V gene: TRBV9; CDR3 protein: ASSTGTNSYHEQY
J gene: TRBJ2-7; D gene: TRBD2; V gene: TRBV11-3; CDR3 protein: ASSLERKMKRERFSYEQY